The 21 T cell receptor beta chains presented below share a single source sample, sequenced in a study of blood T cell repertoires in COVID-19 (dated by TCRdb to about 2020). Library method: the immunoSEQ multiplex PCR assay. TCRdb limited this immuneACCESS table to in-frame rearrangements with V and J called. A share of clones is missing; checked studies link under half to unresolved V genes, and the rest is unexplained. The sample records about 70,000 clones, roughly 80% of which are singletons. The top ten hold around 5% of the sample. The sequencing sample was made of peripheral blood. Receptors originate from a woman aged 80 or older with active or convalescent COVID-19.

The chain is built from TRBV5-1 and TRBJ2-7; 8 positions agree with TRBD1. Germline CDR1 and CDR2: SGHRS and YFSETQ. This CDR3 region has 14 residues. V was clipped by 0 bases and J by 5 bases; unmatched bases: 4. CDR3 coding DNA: TGCGCCAGCAGCTTGGCTCAGGGGGCCCACGAGCAGTACTTC. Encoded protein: CASSLAQGAHEQYF.

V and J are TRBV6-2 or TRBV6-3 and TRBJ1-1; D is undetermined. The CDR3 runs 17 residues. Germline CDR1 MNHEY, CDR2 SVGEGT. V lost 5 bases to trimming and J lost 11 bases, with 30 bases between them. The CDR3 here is CASSTRGGNAGPVDAFF. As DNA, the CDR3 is TGTGCCAGCAGTACTCGAGGAGGGAATGCGGGCCCGGTGGATGCTTTCTTT.

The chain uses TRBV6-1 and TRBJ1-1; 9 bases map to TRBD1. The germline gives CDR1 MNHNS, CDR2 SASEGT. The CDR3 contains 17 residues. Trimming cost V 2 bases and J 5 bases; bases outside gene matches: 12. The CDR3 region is CASSEMGQGLDLTEAFF. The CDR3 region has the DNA TGTGCCAGCAGTGAAATGGGACAGGGTTTAGATTTGACTGAAGCTTTCTTT.

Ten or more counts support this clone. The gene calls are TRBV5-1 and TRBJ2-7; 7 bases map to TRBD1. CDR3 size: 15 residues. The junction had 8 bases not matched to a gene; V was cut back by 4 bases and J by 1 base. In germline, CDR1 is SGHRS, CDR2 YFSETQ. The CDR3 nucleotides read TGCGCCAGCAGCATCGGACAGGTCTTATCCTACGAGCAGTACTTC. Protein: CASSIGQVLSYEQYF.

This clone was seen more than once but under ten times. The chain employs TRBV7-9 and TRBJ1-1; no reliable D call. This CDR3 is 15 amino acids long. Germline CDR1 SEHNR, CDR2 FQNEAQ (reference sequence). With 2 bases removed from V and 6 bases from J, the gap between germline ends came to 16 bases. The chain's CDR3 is CASSLISGPVSEAFF. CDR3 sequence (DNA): TGTGCCAGCAGCTTAATTTCGGGTCCAGTCTCTGAAGCTTTCTTT.

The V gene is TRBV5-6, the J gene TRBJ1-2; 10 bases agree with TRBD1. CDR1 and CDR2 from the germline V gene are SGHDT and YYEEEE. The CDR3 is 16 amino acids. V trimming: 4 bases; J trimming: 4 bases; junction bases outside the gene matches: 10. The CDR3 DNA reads TGTGCCAGCAGCCCCAGACAGGGGGCCGGGGGCTATGGCTACACCTTC. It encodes CASSPRQGAGGYGYTF. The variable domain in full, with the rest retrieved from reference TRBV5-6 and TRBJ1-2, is DAGVTQSPTHLIKTRGQQVTLRCSPKSGHDTVSWYQQALGQGPQFIFQYYEEEERQRGNFPDRFSGHQFPNYSSELNVNALLLGDSALYLCASSPRQGAGGYGYTFGSGTRLTVV.

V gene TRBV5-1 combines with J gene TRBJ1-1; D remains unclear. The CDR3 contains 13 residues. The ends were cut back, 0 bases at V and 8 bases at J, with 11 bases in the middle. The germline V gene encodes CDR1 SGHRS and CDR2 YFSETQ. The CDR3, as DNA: TGCGCCAGCAGCTTGGCGGGAGTCGGGGAAGCTTTCTTT. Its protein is CASSLAGVGEAFF.

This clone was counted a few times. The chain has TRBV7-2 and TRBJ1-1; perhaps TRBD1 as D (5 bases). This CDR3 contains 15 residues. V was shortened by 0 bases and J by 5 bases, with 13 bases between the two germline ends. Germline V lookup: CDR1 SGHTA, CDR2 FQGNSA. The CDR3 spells CASSLAWGGPTEAFF. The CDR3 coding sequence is TGTGCCAGCAGCTTAGCCTGGGGGGGACCTACTGAAGCTTTCTTT.

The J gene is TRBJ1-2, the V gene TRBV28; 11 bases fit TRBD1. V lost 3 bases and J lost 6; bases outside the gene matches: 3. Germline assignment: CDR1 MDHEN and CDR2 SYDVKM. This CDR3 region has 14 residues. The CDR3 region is CASSFWDRGDGYTF. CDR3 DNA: TGTGCCAGCAGTTTTTGGGACAGGGGGGATGGCTACACCTTC.

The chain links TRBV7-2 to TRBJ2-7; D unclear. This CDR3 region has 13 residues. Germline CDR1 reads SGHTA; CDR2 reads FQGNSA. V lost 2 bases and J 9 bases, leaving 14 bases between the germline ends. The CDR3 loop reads CASSLPFSVWQYF. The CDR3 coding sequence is TGTGCCAGCAGCTTACCCTTTTCCGTATGGCAGTACTTC. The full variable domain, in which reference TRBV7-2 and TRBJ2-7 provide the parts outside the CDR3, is GAGVSQSPSNKVTEKGKDVELRCDPISGHTALYWYRQSLGQGLEFLIYFQGNSAPDKSGLPSDRFSAERTGGSVSTLTIQRTQQEDSAVYLCASSLPFSVWQYFGPGTRLTVT.

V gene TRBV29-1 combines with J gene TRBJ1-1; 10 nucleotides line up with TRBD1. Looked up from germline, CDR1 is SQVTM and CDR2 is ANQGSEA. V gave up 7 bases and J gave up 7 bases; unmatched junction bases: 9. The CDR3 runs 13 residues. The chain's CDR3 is CSGQPGQGFEAFF. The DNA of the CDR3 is TGCAGCGGCCAACCGGGACAGGGGTTTGAAGCTTTCTTT.

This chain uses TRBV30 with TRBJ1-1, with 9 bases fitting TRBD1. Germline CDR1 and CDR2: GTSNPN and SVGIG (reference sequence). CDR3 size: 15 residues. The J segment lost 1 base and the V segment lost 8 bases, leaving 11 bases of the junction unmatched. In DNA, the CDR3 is TGTGCCCTCGAGGGACAGGGCACAAGGAACACTGAAGCTTTCTTT. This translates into CALEGQGTRNTEAFF.

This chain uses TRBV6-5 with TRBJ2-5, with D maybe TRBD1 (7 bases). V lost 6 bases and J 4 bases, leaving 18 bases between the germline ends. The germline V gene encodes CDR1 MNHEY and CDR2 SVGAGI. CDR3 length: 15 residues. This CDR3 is CASREGSGGPETQYF. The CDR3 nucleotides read TGTGCCAGCAGAGAGGGGTCAGGGGGGCCAGAGACCCAGTACTTC.

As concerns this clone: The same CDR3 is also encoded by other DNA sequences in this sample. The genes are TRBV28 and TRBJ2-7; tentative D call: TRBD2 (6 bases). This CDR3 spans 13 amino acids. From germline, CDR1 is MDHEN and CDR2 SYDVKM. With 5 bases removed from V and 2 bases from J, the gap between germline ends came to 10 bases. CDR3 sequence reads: CASSGTPPYEQYF. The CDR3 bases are TGTGCCAGCAGTGGGACTCCCCCCTACGAGCAGTACTTC.

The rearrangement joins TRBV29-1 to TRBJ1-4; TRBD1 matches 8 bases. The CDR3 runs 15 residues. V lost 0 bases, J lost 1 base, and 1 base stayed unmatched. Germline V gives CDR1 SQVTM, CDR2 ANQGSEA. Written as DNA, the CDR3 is TGCAGCGTTGAAGAAACAGGGGGAACTAATGAAAAACTGTTTTTT. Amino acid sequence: CSVEETGGTNEKLFF.

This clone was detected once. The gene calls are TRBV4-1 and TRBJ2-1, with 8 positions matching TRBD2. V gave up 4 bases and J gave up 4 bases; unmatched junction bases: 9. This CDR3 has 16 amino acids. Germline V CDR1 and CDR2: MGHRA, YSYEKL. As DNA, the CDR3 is TGCGCCAGCAGCCTTTCCCGGGGGGGGCTTTACAATGAGCAGTTCTTC. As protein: CASSLSRGGLYNEQFF.

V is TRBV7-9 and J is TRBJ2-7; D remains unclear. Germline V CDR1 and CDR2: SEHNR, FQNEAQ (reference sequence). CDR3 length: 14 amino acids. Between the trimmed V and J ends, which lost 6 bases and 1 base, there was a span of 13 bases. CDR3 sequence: CASRQFDGSYEQYF. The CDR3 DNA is TGTGCCAGCAGGCAATTTGACGGGTCCTACGAGCAGTACTTC.

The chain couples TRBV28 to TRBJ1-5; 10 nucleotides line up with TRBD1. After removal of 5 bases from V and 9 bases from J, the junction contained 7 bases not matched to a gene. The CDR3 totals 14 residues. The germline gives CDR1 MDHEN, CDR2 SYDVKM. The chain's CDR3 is CASSPGTGERPQHF. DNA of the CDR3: TGTGCCAGCAGTCCCGGGACAGGGGAGAGGCCCCAGCATTTT.

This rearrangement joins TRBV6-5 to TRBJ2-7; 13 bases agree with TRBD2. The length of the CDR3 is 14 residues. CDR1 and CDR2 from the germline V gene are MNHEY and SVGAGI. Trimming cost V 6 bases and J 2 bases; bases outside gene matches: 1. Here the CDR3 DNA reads TGTGCCAGCAGGGGACTAGCGGGAACCTACGAGCAGTACTTC. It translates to CASRGLAGTYEQYF.

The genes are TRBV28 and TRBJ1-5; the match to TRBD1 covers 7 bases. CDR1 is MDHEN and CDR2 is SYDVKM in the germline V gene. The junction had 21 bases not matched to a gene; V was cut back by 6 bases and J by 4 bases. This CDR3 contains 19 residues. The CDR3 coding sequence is TGTGCCAGCAGGAAAAGCAAGGGGACGGGACAGTTCATAAATCAGCCCCAGCATTTT. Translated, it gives CASRKSKGTGQFINQPQHF. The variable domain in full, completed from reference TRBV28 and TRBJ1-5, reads DVKVTQSSRYLVKRTGEKVFLECVQDMDHENMFWYRQDPGLGLRLIYFSYDVKMKEKGDIPEGYSVSREKKERFSLILESASTNQTSMYLCASRKSKGTGQFINQPQHFGDGTRLSIL.

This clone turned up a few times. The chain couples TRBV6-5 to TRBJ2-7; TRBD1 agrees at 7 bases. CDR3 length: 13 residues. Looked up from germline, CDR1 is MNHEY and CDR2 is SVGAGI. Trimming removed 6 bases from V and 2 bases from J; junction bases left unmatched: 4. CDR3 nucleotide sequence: TGTGCCAGCAGCCTACAGGGGACCTACGAGCAGTACTTC. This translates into CASSLQGTYEQYF.